The rows below give T cell receptor beta chains drawn from one sample of a study of blood T cell repertoires in COVID-19. Produced via immunoSEQ multiplex PCR; TCRdb's table is partial and in-frame only. Among 350,000 or so clones listed, more than 70% were seen once. The sequencing sample was made of peripheral blood. Receptor source: a man under 40 with active or convalescent COVID-19. Each CDR3 is given with its conserved first and last residue. The D gene is left open where the match is weak. Only part of the rows carry a size: once, few, many, or a class if the clone is expanded.

.	TRBJ2-7	TRBD2	TRBV10-3	TGTGCCATCAGTGGACTAGCGGGAGGGAGCAGCTCCTACGAGCAGTACTTC	CAISGLAGGSSSYEQYF
.	TRBJ2-2	.	TRBV5-4	TGTGCCAGCAGCCCTCAGACAGGCGGGACCGGGGAGCTGTTTTTT	CASSPQTGGTGELFF
once	TRBJ2-6	TRBD2	TRBV7-9	TGTGCCAGCAGCTCGCGGGAGAGGGGTTTCATGCCTGGGGCCAACGTCCTGACTTTC	CASSSRERGFMPGANVLTF
.	TRBJ2-7	TRBD1	TRBV12-5	TGTGCTAGTGGTTATCGGACAGGTCGCGAGCAGTACTTC	CASGYRTGREQYF
few	TRBJ2-7	TRBD1	TRBV15	TGTGCCACCAGCAGGGGCCGGGACAGTAGTGACGAGCAGTACTTC	CATSRGRDSSDEQYF
.	TRBJ2-7	.	TRBV30	TGTGCCTGGAGTAGGGGGGGGAGGGACGAGCAGTACTTC	CAWSRGGRDEQYF
.	TRBJ2-3	.	TRBV5-1	TGCGCCAGCAGCGGACCCTTTGGGGAGGCAGATACGCAGTATTTT	CASSGPFGEADTQYF
.	TRBJ2-7	.	TRBV27	TGTGCCAGCAGTCCCCTGACGGGACACTCCTCCTACGAGCAGTACTTC	CASSPLTGHSSYEQYF
few	TRBJ2-7	TRBD1	TRBV27	TGTGCCAGCAGGCTGGGACAGAGAGCCTACGAGCAGTACTTC	CASRLGQRAYEQYF
.	TRBJ2-3	TRBD2	TRBV7-8	TGTGCCAGCAGCTTCGTCCTAGCGGGGGGCGGAGATACGCAGTATTTT	CASSFVLAGGGDTQYF
.	TRBJ2-7	TRBD2	TRBV30	TGTGCCTGGAGCCGTGGGGGGGAAGCCTACGAGCAGTACTTC	CAWSRGGEAYEQYF
.	TRBJ1-4	TRBD1	TRBV5-8	TGTGCCAGCAGCTCCCCGACAGGGCCCCCTAATGAAAAACTGTTTTTT	CASSSPTGPPNEKLFF
once	TRBJ1-3	.	TRBV18	TGTGCCAGCTCACCATTCGTCGGCTCTGGAAACACCATATATTTT	CASSPFVGSGNTIYF
.	TRBJ2-3	TRBD2	TRBV10-3	TGTGCCATCAGTGAGTCCGGGGGGTTCACAGATACGCAGTATTTT	CAISESGGFTDTQYF
.	TRBJ2-1	.	TRBV7-3	TGTGCCAGCAGCTCCACAGGTCCCGGAGTTGGCTACAATGAGCAGTTCTTC	CASSSTGPGVGYNEQFF
.	TRBJ2-3	.	TRBV2	TGTGCCAGCGGGCCGACCCCGGATACGCAGTATTTT	CASGPTPDTQYF
once	TRBJ2-7	.	TRBV12-3/TRBV12-4	TGTGCCAGCACCAAGGGGATCAGCCTCGAGCAGTACTTC	CASTKGISLEQYF
.	TRBJ1-1	.	TRBV10-2	TGCGCCACCCCAGGTGAAGCTTTCTTT	CATPGEAFF
.	TRBJ2-6	TRBD1	TRBV9	TGTGCCAGCAGCCCGCGTGGGTCAGGGGGTTCTGGGGCCAACGTCCTGACTTTC	CASSPRGSGGSGANVLTF
few	TRBJ1-1	.	TRBV3-1/TRBV3-2	TGTGCCAGCAGCCAAGTCACCGGGGGATCTGAAGCTTTCTTT	CASSQVTGGSEAFF
.	TRBJ2-1	TRBD2	TRBV3-1/TRBV3-2	TGTGCCAGCAGCCCCTCTAGCGGGAGGGCTGAGGAGCAGTTCTTC	CASSPSSGRAEEQFF
once	TRBJ2-1	TRBD2	TRBV4-2	TGTGCCAGCAGCCACCTCGGGACTAGCGGGAGTTGGGTGCAGTTCTTC	CASSHLGTSGSWVQFF
.	TRBJ2-7	.	TRBV30	TGTGCCTGGAGTGTTTTAGCCCCAGGGGGGGAGCAGTACTTC	CAWSVLAPGGEQYF
.	TRBJ1-2	.	TRBV12-3/TRBV12-4	TGTGCCAGCAGTTTTATGCAGAACTATGGCTACACCTTC	CASSFMQNYGYTF
.	TRBJ1-1	.	TRBV5-1	TGCGCCAGCAGCTTGGGTATGAACACTGAAGCTTTCTTT	CASSLGMNTEAFF
.	TRBJ2-1	TRBD1	TRBV10-3	TGTGCCGTCTCGGACAGGGATGGAGATGAGCAGTTCTTC	CAVSDRDGDEQFF
once	TRBJ2-2	.	TRBV2	TGTGCCAGCAGTGAAGATCCGTACACCGGGGAGCTGTTTTTT	CASSEDPYTGELFF